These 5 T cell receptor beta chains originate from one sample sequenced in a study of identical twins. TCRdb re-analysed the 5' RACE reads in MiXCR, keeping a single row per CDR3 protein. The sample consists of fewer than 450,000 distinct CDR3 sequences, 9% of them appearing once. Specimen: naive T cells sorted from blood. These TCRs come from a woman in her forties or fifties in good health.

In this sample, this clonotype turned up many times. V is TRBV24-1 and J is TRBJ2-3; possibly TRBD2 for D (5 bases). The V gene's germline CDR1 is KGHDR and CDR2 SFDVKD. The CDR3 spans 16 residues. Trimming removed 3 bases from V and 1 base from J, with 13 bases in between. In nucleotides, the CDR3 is TGTGCCACCAGTGATACCATTACTAGGGGCACAGATACGCAGTATTTT. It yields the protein CATSDTITRGTDTQYF.

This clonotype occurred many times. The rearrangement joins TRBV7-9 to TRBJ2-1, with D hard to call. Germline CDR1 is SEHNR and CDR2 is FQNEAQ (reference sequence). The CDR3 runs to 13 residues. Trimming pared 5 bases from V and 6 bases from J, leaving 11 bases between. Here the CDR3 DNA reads TGTGCCAGCAGCGACTCAAAGGGCAATGAGCAGTTCTTC. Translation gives CASSDSKGNEQFF.

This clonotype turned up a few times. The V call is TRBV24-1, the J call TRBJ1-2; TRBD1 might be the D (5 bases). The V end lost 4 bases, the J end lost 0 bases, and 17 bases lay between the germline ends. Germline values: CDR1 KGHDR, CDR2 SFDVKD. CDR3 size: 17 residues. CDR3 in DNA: TGTGCCACCAGTGACGCCGCCAGGGATTCAGCTAACTATGGCTACACCTTC. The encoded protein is CATSDAARDSANYGYTF.

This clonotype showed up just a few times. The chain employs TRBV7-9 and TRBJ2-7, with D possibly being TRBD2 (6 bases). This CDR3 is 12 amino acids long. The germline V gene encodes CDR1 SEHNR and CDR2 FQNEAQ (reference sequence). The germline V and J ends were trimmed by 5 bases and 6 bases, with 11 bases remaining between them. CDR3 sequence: CASSPDYPEQYF. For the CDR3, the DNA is TGTGCCAGCAGCCCGGACTACCCCGAGCAGTACTTC.

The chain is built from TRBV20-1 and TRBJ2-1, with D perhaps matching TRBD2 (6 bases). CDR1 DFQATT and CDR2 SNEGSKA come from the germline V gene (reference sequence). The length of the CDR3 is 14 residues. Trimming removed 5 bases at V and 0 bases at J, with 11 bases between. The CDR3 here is CSAERVDSYNEQFF. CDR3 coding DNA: TGCAGTGCTGAGCGGGTTGACTCCTACAATGAGCAGTTCTTC.